Described below is a single T cell receptor (beta chain) sequence and its context. Its target is not known. The data were obtained in a study of CD8 T cells in ankylosing spondylitis. Germline values: CDR1 DFQATT, CDR2 SNEGSKA (reference sequence). The CDR3 loop spans 13 amino acids. Trimming at V came to 6 bases and at J to 6 bases, leaving 7 bases not matched to a gene. Study results and caveats: According to the report, clones linked to the disease were significantly enriched in matched synovial fluid samples taken from ankylosing spondylitis patients.

TCRdb redid the calling of the 5' RACE reads with MiXCR, one entry per CDR3 protein. This sample has 45,000 to 65,000 distinct CDR3 sequences, with roughly 7.3% found just once. The V and J genes are TRBV20-1 and TRBJ2-7; 11 nucleotides line up with TRBD2. This sequence was found in a female donor with ankylosing spondylitis or in good health (not recorded which). Material for sequencing was blood, either unsorted or a sorted T cell fraction (not recorded which). CDR3 protein: CSARLAGNREQYF. The CDR3 region has the DNA TGCAGTGCAAGACTAGCGGGGAACCGCGAGCAGTACTTC.